Listed below are T cell receptor beta chains from one sample, sequenced in a study of breast tumors, draining lymph nodes, adjacent tissues. TCRdb used MiXCR to reprocess the multiplex PCR reads, holding one entry per CDR3 protein. The sample yields about 270,000 distinct CDR3 sequences, 30% seen once. Material: axillary lymph node tissue. These receptors were collected from a female donor with breast cancer. Some clones in this sample may be carry-over from other donors' samples. Each CDR3 is given with its conserved first and last residue. The D gene is left open where the match is weak. The size entry is marked missing in some rows and otherwise reads once, few, many or a size class.

J gene	clone size	CDR3 length	D gene	V gene	CDR3 protein	CDR3 DNA
TRBJ2-2	many	16	TRBD2	TRBV7-7	CASSPGTSGRPGELFF	TGTGCTAGCAGCCCGGGGACTAGCGGGAGACCCGGGGAGCTGTTTTTT
TRBJ2-7	many	19	TRBD2	TRBV6-4	CASSESTGELAGTNYEQYF	TGTGCCAGCAGTGAGAGCACAGGGGAACTAGCGGGAACCAATTACGAGCAGTACTTC
TRBJ1-2	many	13	TRBD1	TRBV20-1	CSARDRETDGYTF	TGCAGTGCCCGGGACAGGGAAACGGATGGCTACACCTTC
TRBJ1-5	many	14	-	TRBV20-1	CSARTRGSNQPQHF	TGCAGTGCTAGAACCAGGGGTAGCAATCAGCCCCAGCATTTT
TRBJ2-3	many	14	-	TRBV9	CASSNAPSTDTQYF	TGTGCCAGCAGCAATGCTCCCAGCACAGATACGCAGTATTTT
TRBJ1-3	-	15	-	TRBV7-2	CASSPTRPSGNTIYF	TGTGCCAGCAGCCCAACCAGACCCTCTGGAAACACTATATATTTT
TRBJ2-2	-	14	-	TRBV9	CAGSVGFLTGERFF	TGTGCCGGCAGCGTAGGCTTCCTGACCGGGGAGCGGTTTTTT
TRBJ2-3	many	16	TRBD1	TRBV4-1	CASSQGQGANTDTQYF	TGCGCCAGCAGCCAGGGACAGGGGGCTAACACAGATACGCAGTATTTT
TRBJ2-7	once	14	TRBD2	TRBV9	CASSHTGGSYEQYF	TGTGCCAGCAGCCACACGGGGGGATCCTACGAGCAGTACTTC
TRBJ2-3	many	13	-	TRBV12-3/TRBV12-4	CASSFPGLDTQYF	TGTGCCAGCAGTTTTCCGGGGTTAGATACGCAGTATTTT
TRBJ2-7	many	15	-	TRBV11-1	CASSPTRRGIGEQYF	TGTGCCAGCAGCCCGACTAGGCGGGGTATCGGCGAGCAGTACTTC
TRBJ2-7	many	13	TRBD2	TRBV12-3/TRBV12-4	CASSLAGGYEQYF	TGTGCCAGCAGCTTAGCGGGAGGGTACGAGCAGTACTTC
TRBJ2-1	many	15	-	TRBV20-1	CSASDGTGRYNEQFF	TGCAGTGCTAGCGACGGGACCGGCAGGTACAATGAGCAGTTCTTC
TRBJ1-6	many	13	-	TRBV20-1	CSARTGNNSPLHF	TGCAGTGCTAGAACAGGGAATAATTCACCCCTCCACTTT
TRBJ2-2	many	14	-	TRBV9	CASSVASYTGELFF	TGTGCCAGCAGCGTAGCGTCATACACCGGGGAGCTGTTTTTT
TRBJ1-3	many	14	-	TRBV6-6	CASSDILSGNTIYF	TGTGCCAGCAGTGATATTCTCTCTGGAAACACCATATATTTT
TRBJ2-2	many	15	-	TRBV29-1	CSVGVQFANTGELFF	TGCAGCGTTGGGGTACAGTTCGCGAACACCGGGGAGCTGTTTTTT
TRBJ2-5	many	11	-	TRBV20-1	CSAEVGETQYF	TGCAGTGCAGAAGTCGGGGAGACCCAGTACTTC
TRBJ2-3	few	13	-	TRBV6-1	CASRGQWADTQYF	TGTGCCAGCAGAGGACAGTGGGCAGATACGCAGTATTTT
TRBJ1-5	many	15	-	TRBV7-9	CASSLGGVGNQPQHF	TGTGCCAGCAGCTTGGGAGGGGTCGGCAATCAGCCCCAGCATTTT
TRBJ1-3	many	16	-	TRBV6-1	CASSEAGPSGGNTIYF	TGTGCCAGCAGTGAAGCCGGTCCATCGGGAGGAAACACCATATATTTT
TRBJ2-4	-	20	TRBD2	TRBV6-6	CASSYSGTSGGGLAKNIQYF	TGTGCCAGCAGTTACTCCGGGACTAGCGGAGGGGGATTAGCCAAAAACATTCAGTACTTC
TRBJ2-2	many	11	-	TRBV20-1	CSASGVGELFF	TGCAGTGCTAGCGGTGTGGGGGAGCTGTTTTTT
TRBJ2-1	many	17	-	TRBV20-1	CSARDPLLAVHYNEQFF	TGCAGTGCTAGAGACCCACTCCTAGCTGTTCACTACAATGAGCAGTTCTTC
TRBJ1-5	many	15	-	TRBV7-8	CASSLIRGDGQPQHF	TGTGCCAGCAGCTTAATCCGGGGGGATGGTCAGCCCCAGCATTTT
TRBJ2-1	many	14	TRBD2	TRBV29-1	CSGGAGGPLNEQFF	TGCAGCGGGGGAGCGGGAGGGCCCTTGAATGAGCAGTTCTTC
TRBJ2-1	many	16	-	TRBV12-3/TRBV12-4	CASRSTVEGSYNEQFF	TGTGCCAGCAGGTCTACGGTTGAGGGCTCCTACAATGAGCAGTTCTTC
TRBJ2-1	many	15	TRBD2	TRBV7-9	CASSASGTLHNEQFF	TGTGCCAGCAGCGCTAGCGGGACCCTACACAATGAGCAGTTCTTC
TRBJ2-2	many	18	-	TRBV20-1	CSARDPGGSPQNTGELFF	TGCAGTGCTAGAGACCCTGGAGGGAGCCCTCAGAACACCGGGGAGCTGTTTTTT
TRBJ1-2	many	13	-	TRBV7-9	CASSRTEEYGYTF	TGTGCCAGCAGCCGGACAGAGGAGTATGGCTACACCTTC
TRBJ2-4	many	14	-	TRBV15	CATSRGSGKNIQYF	TGTGCCACCAGCAGGGGCTCCGGCAAAAACATTCAGTACTTC
TRBJ2-7	many	15	-	TRBV2	CASSENPQGWREQYF	TGTGCCAGCAGTGAAAACCCCCAGGGTTGGCGCGAGCAGTACTTC
TRBJ2-3	few	17	-	TRBV9	CASSVGRTSSSTDTQYF	TGTGCCAGCAGCGTAGGCCGCACTAGCTCGAGCACAGATACGCAGTATTTT
TRBJ2-5	-	15	TRBD2	TRBV5-4	CASSSLSGSNKTQYF	TGTGCCAGCAGCTCGCTTAGCGGGAGCAACAAGACCCAGTACTTC
TRBJ2-5	-	16	TRBD2	TRBV5-1	CASALGTSGSGETQYF	TGCGCCAGCGCCCTCGGGACTAGCGGGAGTGGGGAGACCCAGTACTTC
TRBJ1-2	once	12	-	TRBV19	CASRETVYGYTF	TGTGCCAGTAGAGAAACAGTCTATGGCTACACCTTC
TRBJ2-1	few	13	TRBD2	TRBV20-1	CSAGTSGYNAQFF	TGCAGTGCCGGGACTAGCGGTTACAATGCGCAGTTCTTC
TRBJ1-6	-	15	-	TRBV7-8	CASSLDAGAGSPLHF	TGTGCCAGCAGCTTAGATGCTGGGGCGGGTTCACCCCTCCACTTT
TRBJ1-1	few	13	TRBD1	TRBV10-3	CATGGQPNTEAFF	TGTGCCACCGGGGGACAGCCAAACACTGAAGCTTTCTTT
TRBJ1-4	-	16	-	TRBV11-3	CASSSDSGADREKLFF	TGTGCCAGCAGCTCAGATTCAGGGGCGGATCGAGAAAAACTGTTTTTT
TRBJ2-1	-	14	TRBD2	TRBV2	CASSEGERGGEQFF	TGTGCCAGCAGTGAAGGTGAGCGGGGAGGTGAGCAGTTCTTC
TRBJ2-7	many	15	-	TRBV10-3	CAISESRDLSYEQYF	TGTGCCATCAGTGAGTCCCGGGATCTCTCCTACGAGCAGTACTTC
TRBJ2-3	many	14	-	TRBV20-1	CSARARTNTDTQYF	TGCAGTGCTAGGGCCCGCACTAACACAGATACGCAGTATTTT
TRBJ2-6	-	16	-	TRBV3-1	CASSQQTAVGANVLTF	TGTGCCAGCAGCCAACAAACGGCGGTAGGGGCCAACGTCCTGACTTTC
TRBJ2-2	-	17	TRBD2	TRBV10-3	CASSILAGVSSTGDLFF	TGTGCCAGCAGCATCCTAGCGGGAGTATCTAGCACCGGGGATCTGTTTTTT
TRBJ2-1	many	17	TRBD2	TRBV24-1	CATSDFAGTSGNNEQFF	TGTGCCACCAGTGACTTCGCCGGGACTAGCGGGAACAATGAGCAGTTCTTC
TRBJ2-3	-	12	-	TRBV7-6	CASSAHTDTQCF	TGTGCCAGCTCGGCCCACACAGATACGCAGTGTTTT